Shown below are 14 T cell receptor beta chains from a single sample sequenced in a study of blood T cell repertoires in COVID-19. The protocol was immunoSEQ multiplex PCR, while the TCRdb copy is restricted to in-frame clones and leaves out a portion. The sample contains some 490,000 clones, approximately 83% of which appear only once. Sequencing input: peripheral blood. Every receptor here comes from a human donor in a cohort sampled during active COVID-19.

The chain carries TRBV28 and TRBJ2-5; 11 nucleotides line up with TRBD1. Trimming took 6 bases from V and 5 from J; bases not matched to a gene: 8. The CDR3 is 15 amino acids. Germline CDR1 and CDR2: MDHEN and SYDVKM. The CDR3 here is CASSLPGTGGETQYF. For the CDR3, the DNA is TGTGCCAGCAGCCTCCCCGGGACAGGGGGGGAGACCCAGTACTTC.

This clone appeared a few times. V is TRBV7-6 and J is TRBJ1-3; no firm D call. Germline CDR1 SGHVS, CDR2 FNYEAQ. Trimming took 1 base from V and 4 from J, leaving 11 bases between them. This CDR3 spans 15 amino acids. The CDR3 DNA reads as TGTGCCAGCAGCTTAGGACCCGCGGAGGGAAACACCATATATTTT. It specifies CASSLGPAEGNTIYF.

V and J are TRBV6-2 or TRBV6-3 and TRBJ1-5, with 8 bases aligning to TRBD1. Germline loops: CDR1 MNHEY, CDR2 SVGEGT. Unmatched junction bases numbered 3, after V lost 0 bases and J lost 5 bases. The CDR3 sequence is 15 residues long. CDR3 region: CASSYSGQAHQPQHF. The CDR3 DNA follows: TGTGCCAGCAGTTACTCGGGACAGGCACATCAGCCCCAGCATTTT.

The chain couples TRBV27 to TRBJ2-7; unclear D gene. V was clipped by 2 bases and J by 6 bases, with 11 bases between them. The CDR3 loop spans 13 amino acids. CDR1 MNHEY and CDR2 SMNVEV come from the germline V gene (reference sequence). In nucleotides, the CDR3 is TGTGCCAGCAGTTTAGGCACCCTTCGCGAGCAGTACTTC. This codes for CASSLGTLREQYF.

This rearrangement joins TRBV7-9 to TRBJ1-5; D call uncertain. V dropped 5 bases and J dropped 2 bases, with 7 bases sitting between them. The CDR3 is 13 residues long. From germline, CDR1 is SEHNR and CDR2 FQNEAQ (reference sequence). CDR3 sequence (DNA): TGTGCCAGCAGCCGGGATGGCAATCAGCCCCAGCATTTT. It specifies CASSRDGNQPQHF.

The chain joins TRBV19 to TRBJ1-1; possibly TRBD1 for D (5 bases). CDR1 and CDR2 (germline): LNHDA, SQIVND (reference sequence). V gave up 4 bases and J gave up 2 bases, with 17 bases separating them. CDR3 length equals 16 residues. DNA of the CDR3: TGTGCCAGTAGTACCCTTAGCGGCCAGGGTAACACTGAAGCTTTCTTT. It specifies CASSTLSGQGNTEAFF.

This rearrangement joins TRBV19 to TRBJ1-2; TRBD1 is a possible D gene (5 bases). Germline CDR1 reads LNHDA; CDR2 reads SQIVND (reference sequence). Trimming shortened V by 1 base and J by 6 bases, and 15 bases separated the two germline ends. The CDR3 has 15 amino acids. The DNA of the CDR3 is TGTGCCAGTAGTATAGCGGGAGGGACCGCCCATGGCTACACCTTC. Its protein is CASSIAGGTAHGYTF.

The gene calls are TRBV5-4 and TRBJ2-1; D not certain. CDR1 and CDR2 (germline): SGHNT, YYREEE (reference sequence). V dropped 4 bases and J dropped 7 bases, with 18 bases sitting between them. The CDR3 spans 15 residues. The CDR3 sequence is CASSLPRPLSNEQFF. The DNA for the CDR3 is TGTGCCAGCAGCCTCCCTAGGCCCCTATCGAATGAGCAGTTCTTC.

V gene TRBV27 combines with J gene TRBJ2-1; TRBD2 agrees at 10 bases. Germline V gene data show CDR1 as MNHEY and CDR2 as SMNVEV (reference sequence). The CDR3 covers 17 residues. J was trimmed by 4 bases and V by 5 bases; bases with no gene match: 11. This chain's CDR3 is CASSRLAGDNRYNEQFF. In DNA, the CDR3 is TGTGCCAGCAGTCGGCTAGCGGGAGACAACCGGTACAATGAGCAGTTCTTC.

The CDR3 loop is CASSLGQLYNEQFF. The DNA for the CDR3 is TGTGCCAGCAGCTTGGGGCAGTTGTACAATGAGCAGTTCTTC. The chain couples TRBV5-4 to TRBJ2-1; no clear D. The germline V gene has CDR1 SGHNT and CDR2 YYREEE (reference sequence). This CDR3 is built from 14 residues. Trimming cost V 0 bases and J 4 bases, with 8 bases left between them.

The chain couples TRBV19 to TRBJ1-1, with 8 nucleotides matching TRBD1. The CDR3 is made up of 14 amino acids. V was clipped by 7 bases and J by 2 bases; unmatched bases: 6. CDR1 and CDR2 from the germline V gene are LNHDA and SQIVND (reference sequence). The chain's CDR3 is CASTRQGTNTEAFF. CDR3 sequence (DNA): TGTGCCAGTACTCGACAGGGGACCAACACTGAAGCTTTCTTT.

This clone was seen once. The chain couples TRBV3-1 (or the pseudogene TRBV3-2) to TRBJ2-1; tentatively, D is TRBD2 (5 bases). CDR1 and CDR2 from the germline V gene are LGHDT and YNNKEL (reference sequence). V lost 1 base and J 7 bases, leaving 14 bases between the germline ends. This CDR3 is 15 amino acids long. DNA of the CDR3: TGTGCCAGCAGCCAAGCACTAGGCCTGGGGAATGAGCAGTTCTTC. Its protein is CASSQALGLGNEQFF.

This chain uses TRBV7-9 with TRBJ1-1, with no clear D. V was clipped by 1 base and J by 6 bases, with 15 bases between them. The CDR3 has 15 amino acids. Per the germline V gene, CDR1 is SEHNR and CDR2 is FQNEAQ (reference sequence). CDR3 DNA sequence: TGTGCCAGCAGCTTAGGTTCAGAGGGAAGTTCTGAAGCTTTCTTT. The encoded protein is CASSLGSEGSSEAFF.

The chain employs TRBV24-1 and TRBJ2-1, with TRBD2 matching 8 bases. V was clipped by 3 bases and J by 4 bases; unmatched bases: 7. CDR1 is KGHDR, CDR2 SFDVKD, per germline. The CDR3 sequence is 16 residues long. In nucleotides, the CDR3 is TGTGCCACCAGTGATGCGACTAGCGAGGCTTACAATGAGCAGTTCTTC. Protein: CATSDATSEAYNEQFF.